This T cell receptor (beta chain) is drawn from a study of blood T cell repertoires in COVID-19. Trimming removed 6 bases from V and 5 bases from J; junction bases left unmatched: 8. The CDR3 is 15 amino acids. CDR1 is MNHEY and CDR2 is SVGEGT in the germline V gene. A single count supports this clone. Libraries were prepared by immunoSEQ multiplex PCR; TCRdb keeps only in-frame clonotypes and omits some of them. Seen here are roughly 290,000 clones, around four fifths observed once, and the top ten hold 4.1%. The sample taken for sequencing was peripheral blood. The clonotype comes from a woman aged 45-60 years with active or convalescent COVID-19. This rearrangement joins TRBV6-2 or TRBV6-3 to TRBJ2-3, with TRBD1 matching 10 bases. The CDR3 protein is CASSPGDRGLDTQYF. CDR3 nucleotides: TGTGCCAGCAGCCCCGGGGACAGGGGTTTAGATACGCAGTATTTT.